This T cell receptor beta chain is drawn from a study of blood T cell repertoires in COVID-19. TCRdb's table, derived via immunoSEQ multiplex PCR, lists solely in-frame clones and lacks some. The sample lists about 400,000 clones, nearly 90% occurring once. Deletions cut 3 bases from V and 7 bases from J, with 13 bases between. CDR1 is SGHDN and CDR2 is FVKESK in the germline V gene. The CDR3 has 14 amino acids. Sample: PBMCs or T cells enriched from blood (not recorded which). This sequence was found in a woman in her thirties or forties with acute COVID-19. The V gene is TRBV14, the J gene TRBJ2-1; a possible D gene is TRBD2 (6 bases). The CDR3 DNA follows: TGTGCCAGCAGCCAGGGGGACTTCGTGAATGAGCAGTTCTTC. As protein: CASSQGDFVNEQFF.